This T cell receptor beta chain was captured in a study of cytomegalovirus exposure and HLA in healthy donors. Points from the study as a whole: Most TCRs appeared rarely, but some public TCRs recurred in many donors. In a later analysis, at a false discovery rate of 0.05, fewer than 20,000 TCR beta sequences were associated with HLA alleles.

Worth noting for this clone: Antigen unknown.

Primers: 60 Vbeta forward and 13 Jbeta reverse. Only in-frame clones appear in the TCRdb table, and some are missing; sequencing was by immunoSEQ multiplex PCR. The sample records 200,000 to 300,000 clones, about four fifths being singletons. CDR3 length equals 13 residues. Germline V gene lookup returns CDR1 SGHVS and CDR2 FNYEAQ. Trimming took off 1 base at V and 6 bases at J, with 9 bases between the two ends. This sequence was found in a woman in her 40s in good health and CMV-seropositive. The chain links TRBV7-6 to TRBJ1-1; D is ambiguous. Sample: PBMCs. CDR3 in amino acids: CASSLEGGSEAFF. In nucleotides, the CDR3 is TGTGCCAGCAGCTTAGAGGGAGGGTCTGAAGCTTTCTTT.